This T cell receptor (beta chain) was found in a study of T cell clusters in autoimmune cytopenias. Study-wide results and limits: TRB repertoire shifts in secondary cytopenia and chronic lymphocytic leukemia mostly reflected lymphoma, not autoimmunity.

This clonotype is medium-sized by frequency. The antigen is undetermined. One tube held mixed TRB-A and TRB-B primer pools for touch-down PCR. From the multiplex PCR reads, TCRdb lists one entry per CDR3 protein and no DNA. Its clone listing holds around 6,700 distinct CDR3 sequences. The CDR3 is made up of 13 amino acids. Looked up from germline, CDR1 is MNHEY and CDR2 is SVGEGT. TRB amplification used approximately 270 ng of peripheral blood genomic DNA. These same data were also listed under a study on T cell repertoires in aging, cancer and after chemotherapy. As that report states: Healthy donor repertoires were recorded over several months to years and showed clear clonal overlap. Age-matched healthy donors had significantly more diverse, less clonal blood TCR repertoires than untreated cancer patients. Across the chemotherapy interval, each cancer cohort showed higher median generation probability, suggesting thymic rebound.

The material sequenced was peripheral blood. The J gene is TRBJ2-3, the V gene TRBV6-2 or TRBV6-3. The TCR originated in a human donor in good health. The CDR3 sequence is CASSPTLGETQYF.